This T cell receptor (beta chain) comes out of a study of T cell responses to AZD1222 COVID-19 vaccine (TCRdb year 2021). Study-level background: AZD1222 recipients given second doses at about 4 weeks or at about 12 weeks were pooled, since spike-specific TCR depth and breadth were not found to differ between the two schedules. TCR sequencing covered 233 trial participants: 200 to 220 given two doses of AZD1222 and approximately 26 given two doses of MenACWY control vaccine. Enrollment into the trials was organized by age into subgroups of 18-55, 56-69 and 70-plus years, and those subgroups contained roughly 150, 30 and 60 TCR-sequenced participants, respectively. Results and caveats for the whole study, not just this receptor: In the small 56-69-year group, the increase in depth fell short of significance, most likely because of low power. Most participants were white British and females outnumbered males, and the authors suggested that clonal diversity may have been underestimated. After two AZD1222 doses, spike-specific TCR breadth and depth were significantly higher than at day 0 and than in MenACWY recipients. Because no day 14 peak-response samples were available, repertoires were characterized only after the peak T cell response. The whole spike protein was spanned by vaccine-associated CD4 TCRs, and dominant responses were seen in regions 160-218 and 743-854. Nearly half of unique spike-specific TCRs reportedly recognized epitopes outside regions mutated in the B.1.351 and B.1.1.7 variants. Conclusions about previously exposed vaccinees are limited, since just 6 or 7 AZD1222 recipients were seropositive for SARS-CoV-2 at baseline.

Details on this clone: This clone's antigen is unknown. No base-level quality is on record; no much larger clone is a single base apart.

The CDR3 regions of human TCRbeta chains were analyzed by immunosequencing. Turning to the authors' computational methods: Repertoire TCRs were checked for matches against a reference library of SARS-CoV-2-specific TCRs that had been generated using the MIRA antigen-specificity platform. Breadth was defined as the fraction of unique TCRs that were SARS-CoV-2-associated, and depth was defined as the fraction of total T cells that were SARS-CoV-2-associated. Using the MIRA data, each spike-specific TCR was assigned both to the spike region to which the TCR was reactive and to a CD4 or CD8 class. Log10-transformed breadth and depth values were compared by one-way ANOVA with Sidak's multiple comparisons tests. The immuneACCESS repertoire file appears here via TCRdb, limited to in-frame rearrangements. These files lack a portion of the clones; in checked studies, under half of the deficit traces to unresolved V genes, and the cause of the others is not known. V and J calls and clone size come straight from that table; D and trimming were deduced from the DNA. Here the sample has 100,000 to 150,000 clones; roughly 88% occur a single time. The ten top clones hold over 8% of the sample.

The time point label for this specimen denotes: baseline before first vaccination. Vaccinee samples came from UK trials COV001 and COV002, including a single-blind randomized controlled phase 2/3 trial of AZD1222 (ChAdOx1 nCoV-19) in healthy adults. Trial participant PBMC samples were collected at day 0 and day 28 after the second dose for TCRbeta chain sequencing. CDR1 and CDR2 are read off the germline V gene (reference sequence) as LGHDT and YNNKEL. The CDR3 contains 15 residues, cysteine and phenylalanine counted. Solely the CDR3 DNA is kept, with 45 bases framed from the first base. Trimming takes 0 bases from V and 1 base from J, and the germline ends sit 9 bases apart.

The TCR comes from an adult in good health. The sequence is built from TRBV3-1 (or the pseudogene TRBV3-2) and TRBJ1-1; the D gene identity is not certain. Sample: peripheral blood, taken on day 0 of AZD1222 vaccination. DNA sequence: TGTGCCAGCAGCCAAGAATCCGGCGGGAACACTGAAGCTTTCTTT. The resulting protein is CASSQESGGNTEAFF.